This TCR beta chain was sequenced in a study of cytomegalovirus exposure and HLA in healthy donors. Study-level information: Inside one of the first data releases sat roughly 80 million unique TCRs taken from HLA-typed donors. Study observations and caveats: The authors later found most CMV-associated TCR beta chains appeared HLA-restricted.

In the case of this clone: The antigen remains unidentified.

With 5 bases clipped from V and 5 bases from J, the junction kept 19 bases outside the gene matches. Germline V CDR1 and CDR2: SGHTA, FQGNSA. The CDR3 has 19 amino acids. The primer mix had 60 Vbeta and 13 Jbeta primers. Method: immunoSEQ multiplex PCR; TCRdb's copy keeps in-frame clones and lacks some. This sample has about 110,000 clones, with roughly 70% found just once. The clonotype was recovered from a man aged 25-45 years in good health and CMV-seropositive. Sequenced sample: PBMCs. The chain combines TRBV7-2 with TRBJ2-3; 10 bases match TRBD2. The CDR3: CASSLFLAGAPAGGDTQYF. In DNA, the CDR3 is TGTGCCAGCAGCCTGTTTCTAGCGGGAGCCCCCGCGGGGGGAGATACGCAGTATTTT.